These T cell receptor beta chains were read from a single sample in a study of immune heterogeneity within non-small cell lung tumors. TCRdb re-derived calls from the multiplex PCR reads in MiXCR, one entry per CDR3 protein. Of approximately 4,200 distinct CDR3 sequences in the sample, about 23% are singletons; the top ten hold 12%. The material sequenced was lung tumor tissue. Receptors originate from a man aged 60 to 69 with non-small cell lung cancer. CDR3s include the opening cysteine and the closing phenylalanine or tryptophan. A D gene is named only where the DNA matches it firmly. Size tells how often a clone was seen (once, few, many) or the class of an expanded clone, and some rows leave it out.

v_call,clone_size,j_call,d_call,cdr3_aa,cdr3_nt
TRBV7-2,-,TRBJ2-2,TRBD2,CASSSSRDYNTGELFF,TGTGCCAGCAGCTCGTCCCGGGACTATAACACCGGGGAGCTGTTTTTT
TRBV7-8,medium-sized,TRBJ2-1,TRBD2,CASSSRTSGSLVYEQFF,TGTGCCAGCAGCTCTCGGACTAGCGGGAGCCTAGTGTATGAGCAGTTCTTC
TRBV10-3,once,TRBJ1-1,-,CAISSDRGNTEAFF,TGTGCCATCAGTTCTGACAGAGGGAACACTGAAGCTTTCTTT
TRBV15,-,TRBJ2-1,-,CATSRDFGGNEQFF,TGTGCCACCAGCAGAGATTTTGGGGGCAATGAGCAGTTCTTC
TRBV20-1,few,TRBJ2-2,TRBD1,CSAMTPDRGNTGELFF,TGCAGTGCCATGACACCGGACAGGGGGAACACCGGGGAGCTGTTTTTT
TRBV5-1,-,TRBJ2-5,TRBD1,CASSSGQVVETQYF,TGCGCCAGCAGCTCGGGACAGGTTGTGGAGACCCAGTACTTC
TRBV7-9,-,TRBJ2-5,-,CASSVTASQETQYF,TGTGCCAGCAGCGTGACCGCCTCCCAAGAGACCCAGTACTTC
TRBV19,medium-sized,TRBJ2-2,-,CASSIVGGTTGELFF,TGTGCCAGTAGTATAGTAGGGGGTACCACCGGGGAGCTGTTTTTT
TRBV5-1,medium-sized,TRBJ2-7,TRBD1,CASSDGQGIEQYF,TGCGCCAGCAGCGACGGACAGGGGATCGAGCAGTACTTC
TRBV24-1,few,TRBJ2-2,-,CATSWGTGELFF,TGTGCCACCAGTTGGGGTACCGGGGAGCTGTTTTTT
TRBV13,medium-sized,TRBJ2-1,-,CASSFRGPYNEQFF,TGTGCCAGCAGCTTCCGGGGACCCTACAATGAGCAGTTCTTC
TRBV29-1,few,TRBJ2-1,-,CSVVTSSNYNEQFF,TGCAGCGTTGTTACGAGCTCCAACTACAATGAGCAGTTCTTC
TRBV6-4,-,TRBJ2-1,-,CATKSYSSSSYNKQFF,TGTGCCACCAAATCGTACAGTTCAAGCTCCTACAATAAGCAGTTCTTC
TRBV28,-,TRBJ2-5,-,CASSPQGGETQYF,TGTGCCAGCAGTCCCCAGGGGGGAGAGACCCAGTACTTC
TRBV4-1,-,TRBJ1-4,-,CASSRDLNNEKLFF,TGCGCCAGCAGTCGGGATCTCAATAATGAAAAACTGTTTTTT
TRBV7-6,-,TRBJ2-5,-,CASSLRPEETQYF,TGTGCCAGCAGCTTAAGACCGGAAGAGACCCAGTACTTC
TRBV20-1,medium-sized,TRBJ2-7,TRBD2,CSAETSGRGYEQYF,TGCAGTGCTGAGACTAGCGGGAGAGGGTACGAGCAGTACTTC
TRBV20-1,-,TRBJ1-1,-,CSGWDRRRWNTEAFF,TGCAGTGGTTGGGACCGCCGGAGGTGGAACACTGAAGCTTTCTTT
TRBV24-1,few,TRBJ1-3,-,CATSGGAGNTIYF,TGTGCCACCAGCGGGGGGGCTGGAAACACCATATATTTT
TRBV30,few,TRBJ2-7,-,CAWSRGLARYEKYF,TGTGCCTGGAGTAGAGGGTTGGCTCGCTACGAGAAGTACTTC
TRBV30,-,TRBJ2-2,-,CAWSTFTSAGELFF,TGTGCCTGGAGTACATTTACTAGTGCCGGGGAGCTGTTTTTT
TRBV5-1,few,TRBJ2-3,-,CASNPGGAGEDTQYF,TGCGCCAGCAACCCAGGGGGAGCGGGAGAGGATACGCAGTATTTT
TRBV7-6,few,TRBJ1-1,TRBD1,CASSSKDRGRTEAFF,TGTGCCAGCAGCTCAAAAGACAGGGGACGCACTGAAGCTTTCTTT
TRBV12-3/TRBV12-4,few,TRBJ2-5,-,CASSQHVQETQYF,TGTGCCAGCAGTCAACACGTTCAAGAGACCCAGTACTTC
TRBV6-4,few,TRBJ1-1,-,CASSVDGQSTEAFF,TGTGCCAGCAGTGTGGACGGTCAGAGCACTGAAGCTTTCTTT
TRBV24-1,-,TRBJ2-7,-,CATSRGTGEQYF,TGTGCCACCAGTCGGGGGACGGGGGAGCAGTACTTC
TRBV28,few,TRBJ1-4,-,CASSSDEKLFF,TGTGCCAGCAGTTCCGATGAAAAACTGTTTTTT
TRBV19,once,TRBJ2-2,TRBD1,CASSITGTGRTGELFF,TGTGCCAGTAGTATTACAGGGACAGGGCGGACCGGGGAGCTGTTTTTT
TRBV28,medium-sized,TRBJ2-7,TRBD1,CASSPGTGVEQYF,TGTGCCAGCAGTCCCGGGACAGGGGTCGAGCAGTACTTC